The entry below describes one T cell receptor (beta chain). This clonotype occurred many times. Its antigen has not been determined. Nothing much larger sits one base from this clone, and base qualities are not available. The data derive from a study of Graves' ophthalmopathy and Graves' hyperthyroidism (dated by TCRdb to between 2017 and 2018). About the full investigation: Peripheral blood was collected before any treatment was given, at the time of initial diagnosis. In total, approximately 130 blood samples were TCR-sequenced: fewer than 50 ophthalmopathy, some 72 hyperthyroidism and about 17 hyperthyroidism-to-ophthalmopathy patients. To explore V-J signatures that distinguish ophthalmopathy from hyperthyroidism, a discovery set of 100 patients was enrolled, made up of 40 to 45 with ophthalmopathy and under 65 with stable hyperthyroidism. The study used signatures of the TCR beta repertoire to tell Graves' ophthalmopathy apart from Graves' hyperthyroidism and to predict which patients would progress to ophthalmopathy. The 75 to 100 discovery patients were randomly split 7:3 into training and test sets. Following sample collection, hyperthyroidism patients were given methimazole at a starting dose of 30 mg daily, and ophthalmopathy patients were given high-dose intravenous methylprednisolone. An independent validation cohort comprised 18 to 20 hyperthyroidism patients and over 15 patients who later progressed from hyperthyroidism to ophthalmopathy. In roughly 6 hyperthyroidism patients, the T-cell repertoire of thyroid tissue was compared with the T-cell repertoire of blood.

Study-level results and caveats: Ophthalmopathy was separated from stable hyperthyroidism by the 13-signature model with 87.88% sensitivity and 81% to 84% specificity in cross-validation and with 80%/75% in the test set. In validation, the model predicted ophthalmopathy progression with more than 70% sensitivity and 72.22% specificity; some 13 predicted patients were CT-confirmed with GO in a median of approximately 6.5 months. Most expanded thyroid clonotypes with a frequency above 0.001 also appeared in blood, which suggests that blood repertoires may reflect the immune response in the thyroid. Sample size was not predetermined statistically, and investigators were not blinded to group allocation.

A patient counted as having stable hyperthyroidism if there was no progression to ophthalmopathy within 18 months of follow-up. Hyperthyroidism patients were newly diagnosed, with disease duration under 2 months, and aged 18 to 65 years. Patients with other autoimmune diseases, uncontrolled infections, pregnancy or lactation were excluded. Diagnosis relied on clinical symptoms, serum thyroxine, TRAb, thyroid ultrasound and orbital computed tomography. Ficoll-Paque density gradient centrifugation was used to isolate PBMCs from around 10 ml of fresh peripheral blood. Total RNA was extracted with Trizol reagent and quality-checked on an Agilent 2100 Bioanalyzer. Sequences MGHRA (CDR1) and YSYEKL (CDR2) are obtained from the germline V gene. The junction shows trimming of 1 base on V and 7 bases on J, plus 14 bases between the germline ends. Inclusive of the bounding cysteine and phenylalanine, the CDR3 is 14 residues long. The kept DNA is CDR3 alone, 42 bases in frame from the first base.

TCR beta CDR3 regions were amplified from RNA transcripts for repertoire sequencing. The first round was an RT-PCR using HTBI primers with the Qiagen OneStep RT-PCR kit, and this first round was followed by a second-round multiplex PCR, then size selection and purification. Sequencing of the libraries was carried out on an Illumina HiSeq2000 in paired-end mode with 100 bp reads. The authors processed their data as follows. SOAPnuke was used to process the reads, throwing out any read that had adapters, had uncalled bases, had a mean Phred below 15, or lacked an exact constant-primer or identifier match. High-quality paired reads were merged with COPE v1.2.5. Clonotypes were defined as unique nucleotide sequences and were aligned to IMGT TRB V, D and J references using MiTCR v1.1. The analysis was limited to V-J combinations with a frequency above 0.0001, which together covered 99% to 99.2% of the repertoires. For each V-J combination, a TCR clonal expansion and chaos score was defined as F50 clonal expansion divided by the chaos observed in the TCRdist matrix. Welch's t-statistics and random forest were used to reduce features to about 13 V-J combinations, which were fed into a naive Bayes classifier. The Morisita-Horn index was used to measure how similar the thyroid and blood repertoires were. TCRdb reanalyzed the raw reads on its own, using fastp at Q25 for trimming and MiXCR for clone calling, and kept in-frame beta chains. All rows with the same CDR3 protein become a single entry with the most common DNA and genes. For this entry, the V and J calls and clone size follow TCRdb and not the study's own pipeline. The sample table records 400,000 to 450,000 distinct CDR3 sequences; under 25% of these occur just once. The ten largest account for approximately 3.2% of the sample.

This receptor was identified in a woman between 18 and 29 years old with stable Graves' hyperthyroidism. Donor details come from another sample of the same person, matched by shared clones. Sequencing was done on a sample of peripheral blood. The sequence is built from TRBV4-1 and TRBJ2-7; there is no confident call for the D gene. For the CDR3, the sequence is CASSQVFPRVEQYF. The DNA sequence reads TGCGCCAGCAGCCAAGTTTTCCCGCGTGTTGAGCAGTACTTC.